This T cell receptor beta chain was found in a study of shared clonotypes between healthy human individuals. A single count supports this clone. Its specificity is unknown. Sequencing used immunoSEQ multiplex PCR; TCRdb keeps in-frame clones, though not all of them. The sample lists around 1.4 million clones, 98% occurring once. General study findings and limits: Rarefaction indicated that sorted-subset sequencing remained incomplete although depth was large.

The CDR3 has 16 residues. CDR1 and CDR2 from the germline V gene are SGDLS and YYNGEE. Losses at the gene ends were 4 bases for V and 1 base for J; bases not matched to a gene: 7. The receptor was isolated from a man under 40 in good health. Sample: naive CD4+ T cells sorted from blood. Noted subset: CD45RA+ positively selected. The chain uses TRBV9 and TRBJ2-7, with 11 positions matching TRBD1. The CDR3 bases are TGTGCCAGCAGCATGGCGGGGACAGGGGGTTCCTACGAGCAGTACTTC. Protein sequence: CASSMAGTGGSYEQYF.